The sequence of this T cell receptor (beta chain) was determined in a study of T cells in Graves' hyperthyroidism and ophthalmopathy (dated by TCRdb to the late 2010s). Concerning the study at large: Peripheral blood samples were taken at initial diagnosis, before any treatment was given. TCR V-J signatures able to tell the groups apart were searched for in a discovery cohort of more than 90 patients, of whom over 40 had Graves' ophthalmopathy and 57 had stable Graves' hyperthyroidism. Prospective prediction of ophthalmopathy was tested in an independent validation cohort of 18 to 20 hyperthyroidism patients and 17 patients who later progressed to ophthalmopathy. The roughly 99 discovery patients were divided at random into training and test sets in a 7:3 ratio. The study also compared thyroid tissue and blood T-cell repertoires from several Graves' hyperthyroidism patients. After blood sampling, hyperthyroidism patients were treated with methimazole at a starting dose of 30 mg daily, and ophthalmopathy patients were treated with high-dose intravenous methylprednisolone. TCR Vbeta CDR3 sequencing of 135 peripheral blood samples (around 45 ophthalmopathy, 75 or so hyperthyroidism and some 17 progressor patients) is reported in the paper.

This clonotype was observed a handful of times. Its antigen specificity is not known. Base qualities were left out, and no much larger clone turns up one base away. Amplification of TCR beta CDR3 regions was carried out from RNA transcripts. The first round of RT-PCR for the TCR CDR3 was performed with the HTBI primer set and the Qiagen OneStep RT-PCR kit. Libraries were constructed in a second round of multiplex PCR, after which size selection and purification were carried out. The libraries were sequenced on an Illumina HiSeq2000 using paired-end 100 bp reads. The study's processing was this. SOAPnuke was used to process the raw data, throwing out any read that contained adapters or uncalled bases, had a mean Phred below 15, or lacked an exact constant-primer or identifier match. High-quality paired reads were merged with COPE v1.2.5, and unique nucleotide sequences were defined as clonotypes. MiTCR v1.1 was used to align clonotypes to the IMGT TRBV, TRBD and TRBJ reference segments. The analysis was restricted to V-J combinations with a frequency above 0.0001, which together covered over 99% of the repertoires. A TCS score was defined as the ratio of F50 (clonal expansion) to E x V (chaos), with BLOSUM62-based TCRdist applied between CDR3 peptides within each V-J. Welch's t-statistics and random forest reduced 500 to 650 V-J features to 10 to 15, which were used in a naive Bayes classifier (R e1071). In TCRdb, the public reads were trimmed at Q25 with fastp and aligned with MiXCR, with productive beta chains retained. Rows matching on CDR3 protein sequence are summarized as one entry with the most common DNA and genes. It is TCRdb's table, rather than the study itself, that gives the V and J calls and clone size. This sample lists under 250,000 distinct CDR3 sequences; over 15% were detected once. Clones ranked in the top ten supply under 65% of the sample.

V and J are truncated by 0 bases and 2 bases respectively, leaving an intervening sequence of 12 bases. The cysteine opens and the phenylalanine closes a CDR3 of 16 amino acids. The read is trimmed to its CDR3 DNA, 48 bases read in frame from base 1. For CDR1 and CDR2, the germline V gene lists LGHNA and YSLEER. Beyond this particular receptor, the publication reports: No statistical method was used to set the sample size in advance, and investigators knew the group allocation. Most expanded thyroid clonotypes (frequency above 0.001) were also detected in blood, suggesting blood repertoires may reflect thyroid immune responses. In validation, the model predicted progression to ophthalmopathy a median of around 6.5 months before onset, with roughly 70% sensitivity and about 75% specificity. In cross-validation, a model built on a 13 V-J signature told ophthalmopathy apart from stable hyperthyroidism with over 85% sensitivity and 81% to 82% specificity, and in testing the same model reached 80%/75%.

Stable Graves' hyperthyroidism was defined as no progression to ophthalmopathy during 18 months of follow-up. Hyperthyroidism patients were aged 18 to 65 years and newly diagnosed, with disease duration of less than 2 months. Any patient with an uncontrolled infection, another autoimmune disease, pregnancy or lactation was excluded. Clinical symptoms, serum thyroxine and TRAb, thyroid ultrasound, and orbital computed tomography formed the basis for the diagnoses. PBMCs were separated from approximately 9.9 ml of fresh peripheral blood using Ficoll-Paque density gradient centrifugation. Trizol reagent was used to extract total RNA, and RNA quality was then checked on an Agilent 2100 Bioanalyzer.

This sequence originates from a man in his fifties or sixties with Graves' hyperthyroidism. This chain is built from TRBV4-3 and TRBJ2-3, and TRBD2 may be the D gene, going by 6 matching bases. Sample: blood. The CDR3 protein sequence reads: CASSQDISGPTDTQYF. The nucleotides are TGCGCCAGCAGCCAAGATATTAGCGGCCCCACAGATACGCAGTATTTT.